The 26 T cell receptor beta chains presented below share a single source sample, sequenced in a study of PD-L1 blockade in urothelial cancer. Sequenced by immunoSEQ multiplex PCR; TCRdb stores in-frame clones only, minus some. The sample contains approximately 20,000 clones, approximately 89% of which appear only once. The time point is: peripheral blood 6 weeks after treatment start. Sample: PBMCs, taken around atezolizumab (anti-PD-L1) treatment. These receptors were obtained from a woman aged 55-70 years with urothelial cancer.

The CDR3 spells CASSLQTGTNYGYTF. The DNA for the CDR3 is TGTGCCAGCAGCTTACAGACAGGGACCAACTATGGCTACACCTTC. The V call is TRBV7-2, the J call TRBJ1-2; 7 nucleotides match TRBD1. With 2 bases clipped from V and 2 bases from J, the junction kept 5 bases outside the gene matches. The CDR3 covers 15 residues. The V gene's germline CDR1 is SGHTA and CDR2 FQGNSA.

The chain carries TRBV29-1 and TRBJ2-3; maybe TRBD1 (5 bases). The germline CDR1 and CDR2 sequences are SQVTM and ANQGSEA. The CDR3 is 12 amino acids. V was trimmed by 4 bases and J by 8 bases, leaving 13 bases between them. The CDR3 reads CSVGGNPGTQYF. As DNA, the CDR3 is TGCAGCGTTGGGGGCAACCCCGGTACGCAGTATTTT.

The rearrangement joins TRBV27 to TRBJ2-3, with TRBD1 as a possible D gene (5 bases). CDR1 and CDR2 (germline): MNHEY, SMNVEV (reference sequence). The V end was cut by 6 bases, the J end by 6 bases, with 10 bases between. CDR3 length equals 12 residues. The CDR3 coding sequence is TGTGCCAGCAGCCCCAGGGCTGATACGCAGTATTTT. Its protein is CASSPRADTQYF.

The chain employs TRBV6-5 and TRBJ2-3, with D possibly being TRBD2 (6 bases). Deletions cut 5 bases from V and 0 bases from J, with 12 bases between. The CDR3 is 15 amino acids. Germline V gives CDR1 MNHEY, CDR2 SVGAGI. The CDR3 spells CASSSGGASTDTQYF. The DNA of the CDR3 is TGTGCCAGCAGTAGCGGAGGGGCCAGCACAGATACGCAGTATTTT.

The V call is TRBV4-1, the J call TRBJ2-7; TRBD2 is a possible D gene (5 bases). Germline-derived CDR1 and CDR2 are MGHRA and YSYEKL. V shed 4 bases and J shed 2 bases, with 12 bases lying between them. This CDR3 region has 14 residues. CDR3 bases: TGCGCCAGCAGCCTCTATACGCGGGCCTACGAGCAGTACTTC. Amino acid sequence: CASSLYTRAYEQYF.

In DNA, the CDR3 is TGTGCTAGTGGTTCGCCAGGTGCAGATACGCAGTATTTT. It codes for CASGSPGADTQYF. The chain carries TRBV12-5 and TRBJ2-3; D is unclear. Germline V lookup: CDR1 LGHNT, CDR2 FRNRAP. This CDR3 contains 13 residues. Trimming took off 4 bases at V and 4 bases at J, with 9 bases between the two ends.

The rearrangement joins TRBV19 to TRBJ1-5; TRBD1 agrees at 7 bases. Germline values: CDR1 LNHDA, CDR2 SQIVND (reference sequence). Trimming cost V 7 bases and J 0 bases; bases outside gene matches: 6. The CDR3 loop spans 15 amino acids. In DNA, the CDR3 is TGTGCCAGTATTGGGACAGACAATAGCAATCAGCCCCAGCATTTT. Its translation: CASIGTDNSNQPQHF.

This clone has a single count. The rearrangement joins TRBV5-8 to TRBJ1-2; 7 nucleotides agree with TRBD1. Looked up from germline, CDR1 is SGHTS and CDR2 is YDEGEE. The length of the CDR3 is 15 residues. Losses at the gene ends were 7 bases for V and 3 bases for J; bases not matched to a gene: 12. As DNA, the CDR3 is TGTGCCAGCCGGGCCGGGACAGCTAGACACTATGGCTACACCTTC. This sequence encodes CASRAGTARHYGYTF.

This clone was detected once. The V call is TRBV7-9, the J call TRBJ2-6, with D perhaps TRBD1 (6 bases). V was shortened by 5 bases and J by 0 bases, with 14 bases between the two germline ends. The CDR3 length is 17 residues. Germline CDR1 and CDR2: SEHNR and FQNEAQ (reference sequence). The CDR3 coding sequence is TGTGCCAGCAGCCAGGACAGCCCGAACTCTGGGGCCAACGTCCTGACTTTC. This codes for CASSQDSPNSGANVLTF.

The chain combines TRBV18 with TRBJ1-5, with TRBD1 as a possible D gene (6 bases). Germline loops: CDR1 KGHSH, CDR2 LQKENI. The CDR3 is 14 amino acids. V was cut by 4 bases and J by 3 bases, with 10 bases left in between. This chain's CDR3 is CASSLQGINQPQHF. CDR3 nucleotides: TGTGCCAGCTCACTACAGGGCATCAATCAGCCCCAGCATTTT.

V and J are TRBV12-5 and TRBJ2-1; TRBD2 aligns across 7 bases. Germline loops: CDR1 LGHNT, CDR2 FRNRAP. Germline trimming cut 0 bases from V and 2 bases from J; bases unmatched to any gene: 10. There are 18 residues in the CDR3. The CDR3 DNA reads TGTGCTAGTGGTTTGGTTTCTGGCGGGAGCCGCCCCTACAATGAGCAGTTCTTC. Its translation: CASGLVSGGSRPYNEQFF.

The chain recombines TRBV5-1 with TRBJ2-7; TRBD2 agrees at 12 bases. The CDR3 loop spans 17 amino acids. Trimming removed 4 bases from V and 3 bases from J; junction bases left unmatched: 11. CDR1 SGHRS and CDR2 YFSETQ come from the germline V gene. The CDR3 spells CASSPTSGRSRGYEQYF. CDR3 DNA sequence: TGCGCCAGCAGCCCCACTAGCGGGAGGTCCCGGGGCTACGAGCAGTACTTC.

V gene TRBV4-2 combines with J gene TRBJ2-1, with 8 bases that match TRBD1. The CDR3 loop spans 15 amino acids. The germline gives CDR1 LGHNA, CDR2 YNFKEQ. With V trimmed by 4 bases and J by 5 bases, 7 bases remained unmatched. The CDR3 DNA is TGTGCCAGCAGCCTCCGGGACAGGACCCACAATGAGCAGTTCTTC. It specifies CASSLRDRTHNEQFF.

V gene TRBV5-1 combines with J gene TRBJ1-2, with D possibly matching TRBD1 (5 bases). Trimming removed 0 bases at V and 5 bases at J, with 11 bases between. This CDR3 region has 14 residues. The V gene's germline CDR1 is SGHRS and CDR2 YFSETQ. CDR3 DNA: TGCGCCAGCAGCTTGGCAGGGTTGCAGTATGGCTACACCTTC. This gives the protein CASSLAGLQYGYTF.

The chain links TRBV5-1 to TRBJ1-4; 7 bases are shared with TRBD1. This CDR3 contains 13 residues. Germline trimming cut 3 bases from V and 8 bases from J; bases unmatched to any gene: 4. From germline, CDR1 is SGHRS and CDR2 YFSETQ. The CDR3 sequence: CASSSGQDEKLFF. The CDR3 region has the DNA TGCGCCAGCAGCTCCGGACAGGACGAAAAACTGTTTTTT.

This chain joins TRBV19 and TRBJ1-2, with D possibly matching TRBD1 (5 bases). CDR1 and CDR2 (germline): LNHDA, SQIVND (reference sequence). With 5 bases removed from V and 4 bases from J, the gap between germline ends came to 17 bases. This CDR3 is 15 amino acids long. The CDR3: CASSLGGRVAYGYTF. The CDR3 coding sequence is TGTGCCAGTAGTCTAGGAGGCAGGGTTGCCTATGGCTACACCTTC.

The CDR3 DNA reads as TGCAGCGTTGATGGGGCAGATTCTGGAAACACCATATATTTT. It yields the protein CSVDGADSGNTIYF. The chain links TRBV29-1 to TRBJ1-3, with D possibly TRBD1 on 5 matching bases. With 3 bases removed from V and 1 base from J, the gap between germline ends came to 10 bases. The CDR3 is 14 amino acids. Germline V lookup: CDR1 SQVTM, CDR2 ANQGSEA.

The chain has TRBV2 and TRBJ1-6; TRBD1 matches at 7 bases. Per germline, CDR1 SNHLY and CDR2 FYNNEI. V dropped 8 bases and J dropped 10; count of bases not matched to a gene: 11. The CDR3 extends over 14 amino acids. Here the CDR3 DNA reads TGTGCCAGCCGGTTGTCACAGGGGCACTCACCCCTCCACTTT. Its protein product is CASRLSQGHSPLHF.

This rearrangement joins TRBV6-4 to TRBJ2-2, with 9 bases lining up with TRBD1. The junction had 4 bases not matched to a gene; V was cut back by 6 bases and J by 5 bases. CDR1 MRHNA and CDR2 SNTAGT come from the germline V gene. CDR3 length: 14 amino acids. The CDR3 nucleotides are TGTGCCAGCAGGGGACAGGGCCCTACCGGGGAGCTGTTTTTT. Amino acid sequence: CASRGQGPTGELFF.

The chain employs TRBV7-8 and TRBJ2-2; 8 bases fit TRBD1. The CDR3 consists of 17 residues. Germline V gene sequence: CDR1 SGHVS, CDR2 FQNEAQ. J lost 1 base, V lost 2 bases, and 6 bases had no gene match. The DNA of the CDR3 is TGTGCCAGCAGCTTACGGACAGGACAGGGGAACACCGGGGAGCTGTTTTTT. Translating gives CASSLRTGQGNTGELFF.

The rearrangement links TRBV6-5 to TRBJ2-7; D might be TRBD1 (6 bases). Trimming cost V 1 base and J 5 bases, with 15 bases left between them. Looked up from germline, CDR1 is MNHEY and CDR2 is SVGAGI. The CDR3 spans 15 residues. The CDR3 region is CASSYLGRGTHEQYF. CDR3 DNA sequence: TGTGCCAGCAGTTACTTGGGCAGGGGAACCCACGAGCAGTACTTC.

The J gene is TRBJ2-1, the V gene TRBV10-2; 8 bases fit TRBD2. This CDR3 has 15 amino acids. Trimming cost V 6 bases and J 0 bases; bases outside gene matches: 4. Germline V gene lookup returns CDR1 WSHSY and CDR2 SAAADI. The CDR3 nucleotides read TGCGCCAGCAGCCCGACTAGCGACTCCTACAATGAGCAGTTCTTC. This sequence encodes CASSPTSDSYNEQFF.

The CDR3 sequence: CASSVGASTDTQYF. In DNA form, the CDR3 reads TGTGCCAGCAGCGTGGGGGCCAGCACAGATACGCAGTATTTT. The chain recombines TRBV9 with TRBJ2-3; tentative D call: TRBD1 (6 bases). V lost 2 bases and J lost 0, with 7 bases in between. The germline V gene encodes CDR1 SGDLS and CDR2 YYNGEE. This CDR3 is built from 14 residues.

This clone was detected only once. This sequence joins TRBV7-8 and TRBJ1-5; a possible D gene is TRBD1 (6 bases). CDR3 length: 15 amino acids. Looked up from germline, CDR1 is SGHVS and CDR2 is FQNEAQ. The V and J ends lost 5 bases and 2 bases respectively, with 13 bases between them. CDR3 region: CASSEQGGGNQPQHF. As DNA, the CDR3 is TGTGCCAGCAGCGAACAGGGTGGTGGCAATCAGCCCCAGCATTTT.

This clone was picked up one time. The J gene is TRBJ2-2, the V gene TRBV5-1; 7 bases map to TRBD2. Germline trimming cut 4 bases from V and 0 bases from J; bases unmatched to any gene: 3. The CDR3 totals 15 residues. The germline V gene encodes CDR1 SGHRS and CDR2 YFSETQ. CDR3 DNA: TGCGCCAGCAGCGTAGCGGGTACGAACACCGGGGAGCTGTTTTTT. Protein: CASSVAGTNTGELFF. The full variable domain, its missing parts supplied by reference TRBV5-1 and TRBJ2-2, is KAGVTQTPRYLIKTRGQQVTLSCSPISGHRSVSWYQQTPGQGLQFLFEYFSETQRNKGNFPGRFSGRQFSNSRSEMNVSTLELGDSALYLCASSVAGTNTGELFFGEGSRLTVL.

The DNA for the CDR3 is TGTGCCAGCAGCCAAGAAGTCTTGGGCAGGGGGGCAGTCCGCTCTGGAAACACCATATATTTT. Translated: CASSQEVLGRGAVRSGNTIYF. V and J are TRBV4-2 and TRBJ1-3; TRBD1 aligns across 7 bases. The V and J ends lost 0 bases and 0 bases, in that order; junction bases with no gene match: 17. The CDR3 length is 21 residues. The germline V gene has CDR1 LGHNA and CDR2 YNFKEQ.